The 14 T cell receptor beta chains given below trace back to one sample, sequenced in a study of response to subunit inactivated influenza vaccine. MiXCR, applied by TCRdb to the RT-PCR reads, yields one record per CDR3 protein. The data hold more than 700,000 distinct CDR3 sequences, with about 20% observed a single time. The material was PBMCs from blood, obtained 4 to 6 days after vaccination. These receptors were collected from a man in his fifties who received an inactivated influenza vaccine.

This clonotype was observed a few times. This sequence joins TRBV7-9 and TRBJ2-7; D is undetermined. This CDR3 has 15 amino acids. The germline V gene encodes CDR1 SEHNR and CDR2 FQNEAQ (reference sequence). V dropped 5 bases and J dropped 3 bases, with 17 bases sitting between them. CDR3 sequence reads: CASSVSDVGYYEQYF. CDR3 DNA sequence: TGTGCCAGCAGCGTCTCGGACGTGGGCTACTACGAGCAGTACTTC.

This clonotype has just a few counts. The chain is built from TRBV7-9 and TRBJ2-5; D is unclear. CDR3 length: 16 amino acids. CDR1 and CDR2 (germline): SEHNR, FQNEAQ (reference sequence). V was trimmed by 0 bases and J by 2 bases, leaving 13 bases between them. CDR3 DNA: TGTGCCAGCAGCTTAGCTGGTGAGGCAGTACAAGAGACCCAGTACTTC. This codes for CASSLAGEAVQETQYF.

The rearrangement links TRBV7-7 to TRBJ2-5; the D gene could be TRBD1 or TRBD2 (5 bases each). V lost 5 bases, J lost 4 bases, and 14 bases lay in between. The CDR3 sequence is 14 residues long. The germline gives CDR1 SSHAT, CDR2 FNYEAQ (reference sequence). Written as DNA, the CDR3 is TGTGCCAGCAGCCCTAACGGGGCTGGAGAGACCCAGTACTTC. It is translated as CASSPNGAGETQYF. Filled out from reference TRBV7-7 and TRBJ2-5, the complete variable domain reads GAGVSQSPRYKVTKRGQDVTLRCDPISSHATLYWYQQALGQGPEFLTYFNYEAQPDKSGLPSDRFSAERPEGSISTLTIQRTEQRDSAMYRCASSPNGAGETQYFGPGTRLLVL.

With regard to this clonotype: No conserved phenylalanine or tryptophan is present at the end of the CDR3, so a read error is the likely explanation. The chain carries TRBV28 and TRBJ2-1; 10 nucleotides line up with TRBD2. The V segment lost 6 bases and the J segment 7 bases; nucleotides outside the gene matches: 9. Germline V gives CDR1 MDHEN, CDR2 SYDVKM. The CDR3 is 15 amino acids. The CDR3 DNA is TGTGCCAGCAGCCGGCTAGCGGGAGATATGAATGAGCAGTTCATC. Protein product: CASSRLAGDMNEQFI.

This clonotype has only a few counts. The chain couples TRBV20-1 to TRBJ2-1; TRBD2 agrees at 8 bases. This CDR3 region has 12 residues. With V trimmed by 3 bases and J by 14 bases, 9 bases remained unmatched. The germline V gene has CDR1 DFQATT and CDR2 SNEGSKA (reference sequence). As DNA, the CDR3 is TGCAGTGCTAGTTGGGCGGGGGGCTTCAAGTTCTTC. This encodes CSASWAGGFKFF.

The chain is built from TRBV18 and TRBJ2-5; no firm D call. V was clipped by 0 bases and J by 4 bases, with 6 bases between them. Germline assignment: CDR1 KGHSH and CDR2 LQKENI. This CDR3 is built from 13 residues. The CDR3 protein is CASSPPTRETQYF. CDR3 DNA sequence: TGTGCCAGCTCACCACCGACCAGAGAGACCCAGTACTTC.

The J gene is TRBJ2-7, the V gene TRBV10-3, with D maybe TRBD1 (5 bases). V gave up 0 bases and J gave up 12 bases, with 12 bases separating them. The CDR3 has 12 residues. The V gene's germline CDR1 is ENHRY and CDR2 SYGVKD. As DNA, the CDR3 is TGTGCCATCAGTGAGTCGGGGCTGCCGGGGTACTTC. This encodes CAISESGLPGYF.

The J gene is TRBJ2-1, the V gene TRBV20-1; 7 bases match TRBD2. The CDR3 contains 16 residues. With 0 bases clipped from V and 8 bases from J, the junction kept 13 bases outside the gene matches. Per germline, CDR1 DFQATT and CDR2 SNEGSKA (reference sequence). The CDR3 bases are TGCAGTGCTAGAGATCTAGCGGCGATGGGCAATTATGAGCAGTTCTTC. Its protein is CSARDLAAMGNYEQFF.

The chain combines TRBV7-9 with TRBJ1-6, with a possible D match to TRBD1 (6 bases). V shed 5 bases and J shed 6 bases, with 17 bases lying between them. From germline, CDR1 is SEHNR and CDR2 FQNEAQ (reference sequence). The CDR3 loop spans 16 amino acids. The CDR3 loop reads CASSLRGATTNSPLHF. DNA for the CDR3: TGTGCCAGCAGCCTGCGGGGGGCTACGACTAATTCACCCCTCCACTTT.

This sequence joins TRBV15 and TRBJ2-2, with D tentatively TRBD1 or TRBD2 (5 bases each). Trimming removed 5 bases at V and 2 bases at J, with 12 bases between. Germline V lookup: CDR1 LNHNV, CDR2 YYDKDF (reference sequence). The CDR3 extends over 15 amino acids. The CDR3 here is CATSGGRTNTGELFF. CDR3 nucleotides: TGTGCCACCAGCGGGGGACGTACTAACACCGGGGAGCTGTTTTTT.

In its sample, this clonotype was seen a few times. The chain couples TRBV6-1 to TRBJ1-2, with 8 nucleotides matching TRBD1. The CDR3 consists of 15 residues. Germline CDR1 MNHNS, CDR2 SASEGT. The J segment lost 4 bases and the V segment lost 5 bases, leaving 9 bases of the junction unmatched. The CDR3 nucleotides read TGTGCCAGCAGTCCTCACCTGACAGGGGTCTATGGCTACACCTTC. Amino acid sequence: CASSPHLTGVYGYTF.

This clonotype appeared a few times. One junction end disagrees with the germline gene, perhaps due to a read error. The chain uses TRBV4-3 and TRBJ1-1, with D possibly TRBD1 on 5 matching bases. The germline gives CDR1 LGHNA, CDR2 YSLEER. The CDR3 has 14 amino acids. CDR3 DNA sequence: TGTGCCAGCAGCCAAGGTGACAGGAACACTGAAGCTTTCTTT. This codes for CASSQGDRNTEAFF.

This clonotype was counted a few times. This chain uses TRBV25-1 with TRBJ2-6; TRBD2 aligns across 7 bases. V lost 0 bases and J lost 0; bases outside the gene matches: 5. This CDR3 comprises 18 residues. The germline CDR1 and CDR2 sequences are MGHDK and SYGVNS. The chain's CDR3 is CASSEYGGGVSGANVLTF. In nucleotides, the CDR3 is TGTGCCAGCAGTGAATACGGGGGAGGGGTCTCTGGGGCCAACGTCCTGACTTTC.

This clonotype was detected only a few times. A much larger clone differs from this one at a single base, so this may be a read error. The rearrangement uses TRBV2 and TRBJ1-5, with D hard to call. V lost 6 bases to trimming and J lost 1 base, with 7 bases between them. The CDR3 length is 13 residues. From germline, CDR1 is SNHLY and CDR2 FYNNEI. The CDR3 DNA follows: TGTGCCAGCAGCGGGGAGAGCAATCAGCCCCAGCATTTT. The encoded protein is CASSGESNQPQHF.